These 19 T cell receptor beta chains originate from one sample sequenced in a study of sequential checkpoint blockade in melanoma. Treatment indicated: randomized to nivolumab then ipilimumab (arm A) or the reverse (arm B). TCRdb's table, derived via immunoSEQ multiplex PCR, lists solely in-frame clones and lacks some. The sample records around 12,000 clones, 74% being singletons. This specimen consisted of CD8+ T cells sorted from blood (inferred from file names), obtained from a patient given nivolumab and ipilimumab in sequence. All receptors come from a human donor with melanoma.

The chain links TRBV6-1 to TRBJ2-2; no clear D gene. Germline values: CDR1 MNHNS, CDR2 SASEGT. The CDR3 length is 13 residues. V was clipped by 7 bases and J by 3 bases, with 9 bases between them. CDR3 coding DNA: TGTGCCAGCACCGTTCCGTACACCGGGGAGCTGTTTTTT. Residues: CASTVPYTGELFF.

The V call is TRBV30, the J call TRBJ2-2, with D hard to call. V lost 6 bases and J lost 1, with 6 bases in between. Germline lookup yields CDR1 GTSNPN and CDR2 SVGIG (reference sequence). This CDR3 is built from 12 residues. CDR3 nucleotides: TGTGCCTGTCCCATGAACACCGGGGAGCTGTTTTTT. Protein product: CACPMNTGELFF.

The chain links TRBV2 to TRBJ1-5, with 8 bases matching TRBD1. V dropped 5 bases and J dropped 0; count of bases not matched to a gene: 3. The germline V gene encodes CDR1 SNHLY and CDR2 FYNNEI. This CDR3 has 15 residues. This CDR3 reads CASSLGTGSNQPQHF. CDR3 nucleotides: TGTGCCAGCAGTCTCGGGACAGGTAGCAATCAGCCCCAGCATTTT.

The V call is TRBV28, the J call TRBJ2-1; TRBD2 agrees at 12 bases. Germline trimming cut 6 bases from V and 8 bases from J; bases unmatched to any gene: 8. The CDR3 totals 15 residues. CDR1 MDHEN and CDR2 SYDVKM come from the germline V gene. In DNA, the CDR3 is TGTGCCAGCAGCCGACTAGCGGGAGTGGAGGATGAGCAGTTCTTC. This encodes CASSRLAGVEDEQFF.

DNA of the CDR3: TGTGCCAGCAGTTCGGGACAGGGGTTCGATGAGCAGTTCTTC. Amino acids: CASSSGQGFDEQFF. The rearrangement uses TRBV7-2 and TRBJ2-1, with TRBD1 matching over 10 bases. V dropped 6 bases and J dropped 8; count of bases not matched to a gene: 7. From germline, CDR1 is SGHTA and CDR2 FQGNSA. CDR3 size: 14 residues.

The chain couples TRBV11-1 to TRBJ1-1; no reliable D call. Between the trimmed V and J ends, which lost 5 bases and 4 bases, there was a span of 14 bases. Looked up from germline, CDR1 is SGHAT and CDR2 is FQDESV (reference sequence). This CDR3 has 14 residues. The CDR3 DNA follows: TGTGCCAGCAGCCTAAGTACCAGAGGCACTGAAGCTTTCTTT. Protein product: CASSLSTRGTEAFF.

The chain combines TRBV7-8 with TRBJ2-7; D is perhaps TRBD1 (6 bases). This CDR3 has 15 amino acids. CDR1 is SGHVS and CDR2 is FQNEAQ in the germline V gene. The V end was cut by 2 bases, the J end by 4 bases, with 15 bases between. In nucleotides, the CDR3 is TGTGCCAGCAGCTTAAGTGGGGGCAGATATTACGAGCAGTACTTC. Translated: CASSLSGGRYYEQYF.

V gene TRBV6-1 combines with J gene TRBJ2-7, with D perhaps matching TRBD1 (5 bases). V lost 2 bases, J lost 2 bases, and 10 bases lay in between. Germline loops: CDR1 MNHNS, CDR2 SASEGT. The CDR3 length is 14 residues. The CDR3 region is CASSEWGGTYEQYV. For the CDR3, the DNA is TGTGCCAGCAGTGAATGGGGCGGAACCTACGAGCAGTACGTC.

The rearrangement links TRBV13 to TRBJ2-7; TRBD2 is a possible D gene (6 bases). The CDR3 sequence is 17 residues long. Trimming took off 0 bases at V and 2 bases at J, with 17 bases between the two ends. Germline V gives CDR1 PRHDT, CDR2 FYEKMQ (reference sequence). The CDR3 reads CASSLGGGLLRPYEQYF. The CDR3 nucleotides read TGTGCCAGCAGCTTAGGGGGGGGACTTCTCAGACCCTACGAGCAGTACTTC.

DNA of the CDR3: TGTGCCAGCACCCAAGGGGGGGCCTCCTACAATGAGCAGTTCTTC. It codes for CASTQGGASYNEQFF. The chain recombines TRBV2 with TRBJ2-1; D possibly corresponds to TRBD2 (7 bases). V lost 7 bases to trimming and J lost 0 bases, with 13 bases between them. The CDR3 sequence is 15 residues long. CDR1 and CDR2 (germline): SNHLY, FYNNEI.

V and J are TRBV9 and TRBJ1-5, with unresolved D. Per germline, CDR1 SGDLS and CDR2 YYNGEE. V lost 4 bases and J 3 bases, leaving 11 bases between the germline ends. The CDR3 covers 14 residues. The CDR3 is CASSPSVTNQPQHF. The CDR3 DNA reads TGTGCCAGCAGCCCCAGTGTAACCAATCAGCCCCAGCATTTT. Full variable domain (remainder filled in from reference TRBV9 and TRBJ1-5): DSGVTQTPKHLITATGQRVTLRCSPRSGDLSVYWYQQSLDQGLQFLIQYYNGEERAKGNILERFSAQQFPDLHSELNLSSLELGDSALYFCASSPSVTNQPQHFGDGTRLSIL.

The V gene is TRBV12-5, the J gene TRBJ2-1; the match to TRBD2 covers 10 bases. From germline, CDR1 is LGHNT and CDR2 FRNRAP. J lost 4 bases, V lost 0 bases, and 3 bases had no gene match. The CDR3 totals 16 residues. CDR3 nucleotides: TGTGCTAGTGGTTTGGTCAGCGGGGGGGGGTACAATGAGCAGTTCTTC. It yields the protein CASGLVSGGGYNEQFF. Complete variable domain (other parts from reference TRBV12-5 and TRBJ2-1): DARVTQTPRHKVTEMGQEVTMRCQPILGHNTVFWYRQTMMQGLELLAYFRNRAPLDDSGMPKDRFSAEMPDATLATLKIQPSEPRDSAVYFCASGLVSGGGYNEQFFGPGTRLTVL.

V is TRBV2 and J is TRBJ2-3; 11 nucleotides align to TRBD2. Germline trimming cut 0 bases from V and 6 bases from J; bases unmatched to any gene: 8. Germline assignment: CDR1 SNHLY and CDR2 FYNNEI. This CDR3 has 17 residues. The CDR3 spells CASSEALAGGLKDTQYF. As DNA, the CDR3 is TGTGCCAGCAGTGAAGCTTTAGCGGGAGGGCTCAAGGATACGCAGTATTTT.

The chain employs TRBV5-1 and TRBJ2-5, with TRBD1 as a possible D gene (6 bases). V was clipped by 4 bases and J by 5 bases, with 18 bases between them. In germline, CDR1 is SGHRS, CDR2 YFSETQ. CDR3 length equals 15 residues. In DNA, the CDR3 is TGCGCCAGCAGCACACTGGACAGCCAGATGGAGACCCAGTACTTC. Its protein is CASSTLDSQMETQYF.

The gene calls are TRBV9 and TRBJ2-1; 8 bases match TRBD1. CDR1 is SGDLS and CDR2 is YYNGEE in the germline V gene. Trimming at V came to 4 bases and at J to 0 bases, leaving 6 bases not matched to a gene. The CDR3 runs to 16 residues. The DNA for the CDR3 is TGTGCCAGCAGCCCATGGACAGGGAGCTCCTACAATGAGCAGTTCTTC. It specifies CASSPWTGSSYNEQFF.

The chain couples TRBV6-1 to TRBJ2-7; D perhaps matches TRBD2 (5 bases). The germline V gene encodes CDR1 MNHNS and CDR2 SASEGT. CDR3 size: 14 residues. Trimming cost V 5 bases and J 3 bases, with 14 bases left between them. This chain's CDR3 is CASSLDGENYEQYV. The CDR3, as DNA: TGTGCCAGCAGTTTAGACGGGGAAAACTACGAGCAGTACGTC.

The chain has TRBV5-8 and TRBJ1-2, with TRBD1 matching 10 bases. This CDR3 region has 14 residues. With 4 bases clipped from V and 3 bases from J, the junction kept 3 bases outside the gene matches. Germline V gene sequence: CDR1 SGHTS, CDR2 YDEGEE. CDR3 region: CASSPDRGYYGYTF. The CDR3 DNA is TGTGCCAGCAGCCCGGACAGGGGGTACTATGGCTACACCTTC.

This sequence joins TRBV5-1 and TRBJ2-2; weak D call: TRBD2 (6 bases). The CDR3 totals 15 residues. Germline V CDR1 and CDR2: SGHRS, YFSETQ. Trimming stripped 2 bases from V and 1 base from J, with 9 bases between. CDR3 in amino acids: CASSFRGENTGELFF. In nucleotides, the CDR3 is TGCGCCAGCAGCTTCCGCGGGGAGAACACCGGGGAGCTGTTTTTT.

The genes are TRBV9 and TRBJ2-3, with 7 positions matching TRBD1. The V gene's germline CDR1 is SGDLS and CDR2 YYNGEE. Unmatched junction bases numbered 4, after V lost 4 bases and J lost 5 bases. The length of the CDR3 is 13 residues. The CDR3, as DNA: TGTGCCAGCAGCTCAAACAGGGGAGATACGCAGTATTTT. It is translated as CASSSNRGDTQYF.